Listed below are T cell receptor beta chains from one sample, sequenced in a study of PD-1 blockade in mismatch repair-deficient tumors. The data were produced by immunoSEQ multiplex PCR, yet TCRdb's version contains in-frame clones alone and is incomplete. The profile shows 40,000 to 60,000 clones, over 75% of them singletons. Sequences were derived from peripheral blood, sampled approximately 20 weeks after starting pembrolizumab. The receptors originated from an adult with mismatch repair-deficient cancer. Both conserved end residues are part of each CDR3. A D gene is named only where the DNA matches it firmly.

j_gene: TRBJ1-1
d_gene: TRBD1
v_gene: TRBV19
CDR3aa: CASRPTGTGGTRNTEAFF

j_gene: TRBJ1-2
d_gene: -
v_gene: TRBV6-5
CDR3aa: CASSYFSNYGYTF

j_gene: TRBJ2-7
d_gene: -
v_gene: TRBV6-5
CDR3aa: CASSQRTGFNEQYF

j_gene: TRBJ1-3
d_gene: -
v_gene: TRBV6-1
CDR3aa: CASSGGRVSGNTIYF

j_gene: TRBJ1-2
d_gene: -
v_gene: TRBV10-3
CDR3aa: CAIRGEVESYGYTF

j_gene: TRBJ2-3
d_gene: TRBD1
v_gene: TRBV7-9
CDR3aa: CASRPRTGGVMDTQYF

j_gene: TRBJ2-1
d_gene: -
v_gene: TRBV4-1
CDR3aa: CASSQGGLADNEQFF

j_gene: TRBJ1-5
d_gene: -
v_gene: TRBV19
CDR3aa: CASSPTTDSNQPQHF

j_gene: TRBJ2-7
d_gene: -
v_gene: TRBV9
CDR3aa: CASSVDFDEQYF

j_gene: TRBJ2-7
d_gene: -
v_gene: TRBV4-3
CDR3aa: CASSRSQGAGAYEQYF

j_gene: TRBJ2-3
d_gene: -
v_gene: TRBV27
CDR3aa: CASSSRRVGSADADTQYF

j_gene: TRBJ2-2
d_gene: -
v_gene: TRBV7-9
CDR3aa: CASSQDKLLTGELFF

j_gene: TRBJ2-6
d_gene: -
v_gene: TRBV5-1
CDR3aa: CASSSTPSGANVLTF

j_gene: TRBJ2-7
d_gene: -
v_gene: TRBV11-2
CDR3aa: CASSLATSPYEQYF

j_gene: TRBJ2-1
d_gene: TRBD2
v_gene: TRBV11-2
CDR3aa: CASSPVLATYNEQFF

j_gene: TRBJ1-2
d_gene: -
v_gene: TRBV30
CDR3aa: CAWSVVNGYTF

j_gene: TRBJ1-3
d_gene: -
v_gene: TRBV5-6
CDR3aa: CASSLAGSSGNTIYF

j_gene: TRBJ1-2
d_gene: -
v_gene: TRBV19
CDR3aa: CAVGDYGYTF

j_gene: TRBJ2-7
d_gene: -
v_gene: TRBV7-9
CDR3aa: CASSSTRDEQYF

j_gene: TRBJ2-2
d_gene: -
v_gene: TRBV19
CDR3aa: CASTSRGATAHTGELFF

j_gene: TRBJ2-1
d_gene: -
v_gene: TRBV28
CDR3aa: CASSLGGKLPYNEQFF

j_gene: TRBJ1-5
d_gene: -
v_gene: TRBV28
CDR3aa: CASSSTEYSNQPQHF

j_gene: TRBJ2-7
d_gene: -
v_gene: TRBV5-1
CDR3aa: CASRPAGSDYEQYF

j_gene: TRBJ1-2
d_gene: -
v_gene: TRBV19
CDR3aa: CASSLGQLSYGYTF

j_gene: TRBJ1-2
d_gene: TRBD1
v_gene: TRBV5-5
CDR3aa: CASSYSGTGIDGYTF

j_gene: TRBJ1-4
d_gene: -
v_gene: TRBV7-9
CDR3aa: CASSLAAANEKLFF

j_gene: TRBJ2-3
d_gene: -
v_gene: TRBV7-2
CDR3aa: CASSLGAGGTDTQYF